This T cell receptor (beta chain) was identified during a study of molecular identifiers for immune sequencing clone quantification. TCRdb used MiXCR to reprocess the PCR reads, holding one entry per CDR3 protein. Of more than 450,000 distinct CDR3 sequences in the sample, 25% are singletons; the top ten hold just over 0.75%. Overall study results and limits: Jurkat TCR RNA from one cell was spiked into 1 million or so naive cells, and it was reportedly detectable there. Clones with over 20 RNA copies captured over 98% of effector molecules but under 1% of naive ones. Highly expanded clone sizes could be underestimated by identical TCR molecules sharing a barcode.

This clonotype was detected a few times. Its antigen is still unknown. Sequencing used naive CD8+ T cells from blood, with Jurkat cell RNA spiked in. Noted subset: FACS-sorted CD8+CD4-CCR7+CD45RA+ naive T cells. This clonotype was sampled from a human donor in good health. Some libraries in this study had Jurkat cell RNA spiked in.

CDR3 in DNA: TGTGCCAGTAGTTACGGACAGGGGCCATTCTACGAGCAGTACTTC. It translates to CASSYGQGPFYEQYF. The chain employs TRBV19 and TRBJ2-7; 9 positions agree with TRBD1. Germline V gene sequence: CDR1 LNHDA, CDR2 SQIVND (reference sequence). The V gene end was trimmed by 5 bases and the J gene end by 3 bases; junction bases not matched to a gene: 8. CDR3 length: 15 residues. The whole variable domain, remainder taken from reference TRBV19 and TRBJ2-7, is DGGITQSPKYLFRKEGQNVTLSCEQNLNHDAMYWYRQDPGQGLRLIYYSQIVNDFQKGDIAEGYSVSREKKESFPLTVTSAQKNPTAFYLCASSYGQGPFYEQYFGPGTRLTVT.